Listed here are 10 T cell receptor beta chains from one sample, sequenced in a study of technical replicates of blood from a few donors. Clones were read by immunoSEQ multiplex PCR, and TCRdb kept only the in-frame ones, dropping some. The sample includes about 100,000 clones, 95% seen only once; the top ten take 0.2% to 0.25%. The sequencing input was T cells isolated from PBMCs. All receptors come from a human donor in good health.

V is TRBV5-6 and J is TRBJ1-4; no clear D. Trimming removed 0 bases from V and 3 bases from J, with 9 bases in between. Germline CDR1 reads SGHDT; CDR2 reads YYEEEE. This CDR3 is 15 amino acids long. DNA for the CDR3: TGTGCCAGCAGCTTGGCCGTGGCAGCTAATGAAAAACTGTTTTTT. Translating gives CASSLAVAANEKLFF. Full variable domain (outside the CDR3, taken from reference TRBV5-6 and TRBJ1-4): DAGVTQSPTHLIKTRGQQVTLRCSPKSGHDTVSWYQQALGQGPQFIFQYYEEEERQRGNFPDRFSGHQFPNYSSELNVNALLLGDSALYLCASSLAVAANEKLFFGSGTQLSVL.

This chain uses TRBV11-2 with TRBJ2-3, with 10 bases identical to TRBD1. Germline CDR1 and CDR2: SGHAT and FQNNGV. Germline trimming cut 0 bases from V and 4 bases from J; bases unmatched to any gene: 10. The CDR3 extends over 18 amino acids. CDR3 nucleotides: TGTGCCAGCAGCTTAGATCTATGGGGACAGGGGCCCGCAGATACGCAGTATTTT. Protein sequence: CASSLDLWGQGPADTQYF.

V and J are TRBV12-2 and TRBJ2-7; the table's D call, TRBD2, has no DNA check behind it. TRBV12-2 is described as a pseudogene. This CDR3 spans 12 amino acids. The CDR3 DNA is TGTGCAAGTCGCTGCCTTGGGGGGGAGCAGTACTTC. It codes for CASRCLGGEQYF.

The chain couples TRBV6-1 to TRBJ2-1, with 7 bases fitting TRBD2. Trimming at V came to 5 bases and at J to 8 bases, leaving 9 bases not matched to a gene. This CDR3 spans 14 amino acids. Looked up from germline, CDR1 is MNHNS and CDR2 is SASEGT. The CDR3 sequence: CASSLGGGLDEQFF. The CDR3 DNA follows: TGTGCCAGCAGTCTTGGGGGGGGTTTGGATGAGCAGTTCTTC.

This chain uses TRBV7-9 with TRBJ2-3, with 7 nucleotides matching TRBD2. This CDR3 spans 17 amino acids. CDR1 and CDR2 (germline): SEHNR, FQNEAQ (reference sequence). V lost 5 bases to trimming and J lost 0 bases; unmatched junction nucleotides: 11. CDR3 in DNA: TGTGCCAGCAGCCTATCCCAAAAGCGGGGAAGCACAGATACGCAGTATTTT. Translating it yields CASSLSQKRGSTDTQYF.

This clone appeared a single time. This chain joins TRBV28 and TRBJ2-3; 10 bases are shared with TRBD1. Unmatched junction bases numbered 7, after V lost 4 bases and J lost 3 bases. This CDR3 spans 16 amino acids. Germline V gene sequence: CDR1 MDHEN, CDR2 SYDVKM. The CDR3 nucleotides are TGTGCCAGCAGTTCTCCCGGGACAGGGGTTACAGATACGCAGTATTTT. Translating gives CASSSPGTGVTDTQYF. Combining the CDR3 with reference TRBV28 and TRBJ2-3 gives the whole variable domain DVKVTQSSRYLVKRTGEKVFLECVQDMDHENMFWYRQDPGLGLRLIYFSYDVKMKEKGDIPEGYSVSREKKERFSLILESASTNQTSMYLCASSSPGTGVTDTQYFGPGTRLTVL.

The V gene is TRBV2, the J gene TRBJ1-2; D may be TRBD1 (6 bases). Germline V gives CDR1 SNHLY, CDR2 FYNNEI. V lost 7 bases to trimming and J lost 3 bases, with 15 bases between them. The CDR3 covers 14 residues. CDR3 nucleotide sequence: TGTGCCAGCAAGGGCATGGGGGCAGACTATGGCTACACCTTC. Protein sequence: CASKGMGADYGYTF.

This chain links TRBV13 with TRBJ2-1; 9 bases fit TRBD2. The J segment lost 0 bases and the V segment lost 5 bases, leaving 14 bases of the junction unmatched. From germline, CDR1 is PRHDT and CDR2 FYEKMQ (reference sequence). This CDR3 spans 19 amino acids. The CDR3 protein is CASSRGAGGFSSSYNEQFF. CDR3 bases: TGTGCCAGCAGCCGGGGGGCGGGAGGGTTCTCGAGCTCCTACAATGAGCAGTTCTTC. Together with reference TRBV13 and TRBJ2-1, the CDR3 gives the full variable domain: AAGVIQSPRHLIKEKRETATLKCYPIPRHDTVYWYQQGPGQDPQFLISFYEKMQSDKGSIPDRFSAQQFSDYHSELNMSSLELGDSALYFCASSRGAGGFSSSYNEQFFGPGTRLTVL.

The V call is TRBV28, the J call TRBJ1-5; possibly TRBD1 for D (5 bases). With 3 bases removed from V and 5 bases from J, the gap between germline ends came to 8 bases. The germline CDR1 and CDR2 sequences are MDHEN and SYDVKM. The CDR3 length is 13 residues. The CDR3 coding sequence is TGTGCCAGCAGTTTTCGGGGGTATCAGCCCCAGCATTTT. Its protein product is CASSFRGYQPQHF. The full variable domain, in which reference TRBV28 and TRBJ1-5 provide the parts outside the CDR3, is DVKVTQSSRYLVKRTGEKVFLECVQDMDHENMFWYRQDPGLGLRLIYFSYDVKMKEKGDIPEGYSVSREKKERFSLILESASTNQTSMYLCASSFRGYQPQHFGDGTRLSIL.

The CDR3 protein is CASSLSPGIYEQYF. CDR3 DNA: TGCGCCAGCAGCTTGTCCCCAGGGATCTACGAGCAGTACTTC. V gene TRBV5-1 combines with J gene TRBJ2-7, with D possibly TRBD1 on 5 matching bases. V lost 1 base and J lost 3, with 11 bases in between. Germline CDR1 SGHRS, CDR2 YFSETQ. This CDR3 spans 14 amino acids.